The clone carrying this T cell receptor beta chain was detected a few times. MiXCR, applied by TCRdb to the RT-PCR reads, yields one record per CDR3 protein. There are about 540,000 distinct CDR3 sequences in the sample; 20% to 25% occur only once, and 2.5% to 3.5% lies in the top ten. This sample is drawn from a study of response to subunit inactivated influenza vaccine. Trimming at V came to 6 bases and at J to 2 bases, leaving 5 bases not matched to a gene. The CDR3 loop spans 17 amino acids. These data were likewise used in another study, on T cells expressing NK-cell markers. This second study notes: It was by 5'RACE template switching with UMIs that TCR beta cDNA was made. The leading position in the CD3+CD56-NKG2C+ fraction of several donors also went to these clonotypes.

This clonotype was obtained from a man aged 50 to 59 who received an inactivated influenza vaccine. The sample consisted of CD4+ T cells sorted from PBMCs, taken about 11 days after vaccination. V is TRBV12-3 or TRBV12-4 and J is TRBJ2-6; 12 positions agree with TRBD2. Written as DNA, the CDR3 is TGTGCCAGCAGCTTATCTAGCGGGGGGGCTGGGGCCAACGTCCTGACTTTC. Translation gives CASSLSSGGAGANVLTF.